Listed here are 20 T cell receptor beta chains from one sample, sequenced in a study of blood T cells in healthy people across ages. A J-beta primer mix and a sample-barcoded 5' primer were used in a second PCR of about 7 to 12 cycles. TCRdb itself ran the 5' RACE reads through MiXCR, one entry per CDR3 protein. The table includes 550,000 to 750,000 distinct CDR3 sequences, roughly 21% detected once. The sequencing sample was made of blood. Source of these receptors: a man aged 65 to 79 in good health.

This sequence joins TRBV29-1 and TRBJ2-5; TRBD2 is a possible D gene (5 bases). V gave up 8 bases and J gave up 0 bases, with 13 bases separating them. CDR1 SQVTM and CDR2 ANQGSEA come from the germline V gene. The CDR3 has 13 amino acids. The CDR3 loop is CSSTGLYQETQYF. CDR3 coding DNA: TGCAGCTCGACTGGACTGTACCAAGAGACCCAGTACTTC. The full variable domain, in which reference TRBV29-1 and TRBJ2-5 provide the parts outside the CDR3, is SAVISQKPSRDICQRGTSLTIQCQVDSQVTMMFWYRQQPGQSLTLIATANQGSEATYESGFVIDKFPISRPNLTFSTLTVSNMSPEDSSIYLCSSTGLYQETQYFGPGTRLLVL.

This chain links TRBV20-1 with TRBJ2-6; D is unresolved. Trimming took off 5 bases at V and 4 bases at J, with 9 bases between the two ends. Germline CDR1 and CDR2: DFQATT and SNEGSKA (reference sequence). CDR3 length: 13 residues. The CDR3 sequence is CSALSPGANVLTF. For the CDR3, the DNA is TGCAGTGCTCTCAGTCCCGGGGCCAACGTCCTGACTTTC.

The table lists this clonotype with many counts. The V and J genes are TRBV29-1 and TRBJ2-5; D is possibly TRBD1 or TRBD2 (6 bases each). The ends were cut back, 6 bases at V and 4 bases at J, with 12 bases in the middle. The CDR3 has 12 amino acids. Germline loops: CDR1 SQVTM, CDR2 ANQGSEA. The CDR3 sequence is CSVNPGAETQYF. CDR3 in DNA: TGCAGCGTAAACCCGGGGGCAGAGACCCAGTACTTC. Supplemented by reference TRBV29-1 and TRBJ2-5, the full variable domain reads SAVISQKPSRDICQRGTSLTIQCQVDSQVTMMFWYRQQPGQSLTLIATANQGSEATYESGFVIDKFPISRPNLTFSTLTVSNMSPEDSSIYLCSVNPGAETQYFGPGTRLLVL.

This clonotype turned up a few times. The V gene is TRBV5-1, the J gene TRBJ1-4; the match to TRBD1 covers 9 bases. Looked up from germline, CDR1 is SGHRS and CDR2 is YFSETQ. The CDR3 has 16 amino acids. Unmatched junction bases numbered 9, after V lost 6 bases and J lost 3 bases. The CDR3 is CASTPGQGAANEKLFF. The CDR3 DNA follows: TGCGCCAGCACCCCGGGACAGGGAGCTGCTAATGAAAAACTGTTTTTT.

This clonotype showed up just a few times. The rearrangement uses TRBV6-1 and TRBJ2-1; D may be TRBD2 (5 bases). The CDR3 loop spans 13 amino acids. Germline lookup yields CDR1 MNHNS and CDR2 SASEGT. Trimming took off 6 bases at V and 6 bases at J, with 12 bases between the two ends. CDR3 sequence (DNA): TGTGCCAGCAGAGACGGCGGGTTCAATGAGCAGTTCTTC. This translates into CASRDGGFNEQFF.

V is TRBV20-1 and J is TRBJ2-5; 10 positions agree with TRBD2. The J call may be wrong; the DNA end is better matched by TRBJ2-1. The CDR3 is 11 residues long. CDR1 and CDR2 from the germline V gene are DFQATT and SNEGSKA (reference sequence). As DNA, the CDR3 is TGCAGTGCGTTAGCGGGAGGTGAGCAGTTCTTC. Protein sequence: CSALAGGEQFF.

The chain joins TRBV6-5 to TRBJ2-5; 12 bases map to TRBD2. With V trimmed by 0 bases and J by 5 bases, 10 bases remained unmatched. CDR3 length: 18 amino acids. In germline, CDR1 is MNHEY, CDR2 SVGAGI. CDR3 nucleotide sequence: TGTGCCAGCAGTTACTCGGGATTTCTAGCGGGAGGGAGGGAGACCCAGTACTTC. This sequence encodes CASSYSGFLAGGRETQYF.

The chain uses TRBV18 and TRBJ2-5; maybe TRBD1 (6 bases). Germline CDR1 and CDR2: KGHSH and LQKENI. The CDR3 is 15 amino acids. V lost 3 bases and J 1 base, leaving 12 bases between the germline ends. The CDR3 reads CASSPSGDIQETQYF. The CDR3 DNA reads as TGTGCCAGCTCACCCTCCGGGGACATCCAAGAGACCCAGTACTTC. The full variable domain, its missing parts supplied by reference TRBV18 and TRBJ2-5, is NAGVMQNPRHLVRRRGQEARLRCSPMKGHSHVYWYRQLPEEGLKFMVYLQKENIIDESGMPKERFSAEFPKEGPSILRIQQVVRGDSAAYFCASSPSGDIQETQYFGPGTRLLVL.

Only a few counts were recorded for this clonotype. The CDR3 coding sequence is TGCGCCAGCAGCTCCGAGGGGCCATTCTATGGCTACACCTTC. It encodes CASSSEGPFYGYTF. V is TRBV5-1 and J is TRBJ1-2, with D maybe TRBD1 (5 bases). CDR1 and CDR2 (germline): SGHRS, YFSETQ. Trimming stripped 3 bases from V and 4 bases from J, with 13 bases between. This CDR3 comprises 14 residues.

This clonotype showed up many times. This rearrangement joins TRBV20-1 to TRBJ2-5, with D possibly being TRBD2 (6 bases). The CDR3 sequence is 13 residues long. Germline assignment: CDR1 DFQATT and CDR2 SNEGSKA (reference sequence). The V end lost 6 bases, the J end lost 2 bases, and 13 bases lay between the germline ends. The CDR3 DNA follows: TGCAGTGCCCGGGACTCAACACAAGAGACCCAGTACTTC. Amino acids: CSARDSTQETQYF.

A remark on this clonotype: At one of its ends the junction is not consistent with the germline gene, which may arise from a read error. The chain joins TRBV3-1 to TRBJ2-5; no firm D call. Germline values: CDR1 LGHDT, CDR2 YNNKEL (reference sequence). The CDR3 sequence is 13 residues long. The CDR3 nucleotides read TGTGCCAGCAGCCAAAGATGGGAAGAGGCCCAGTACTTC. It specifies CASSQRWEEAQYF.

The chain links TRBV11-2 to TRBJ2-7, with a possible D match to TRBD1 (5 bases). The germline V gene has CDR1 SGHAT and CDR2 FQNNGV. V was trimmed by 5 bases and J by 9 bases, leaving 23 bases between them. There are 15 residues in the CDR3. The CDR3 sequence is CASSQSYGTGFLQYF. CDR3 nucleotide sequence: TGTGCCAGCAGCCAATCATATGGAACAGGTTTTTTGCAGTACTTC.

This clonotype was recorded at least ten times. The CDR3 loop reads CASSSPGLVYEQYF. Here the CDR3 DNA reads TGTGCCAGCAGTTCCCCGGGGTTGGTCTACGAGCAGTACTTC. The chain uses TRBV6-6 and TRBJ2-7, with a possible D match to TRBD2 (5 bases). Trimming took off 4 bases at V and 3 bases at J, with 13 bases between the two ends. In germline, CDR1 is MNHNY, CDR2 SVGAGI (reference sequence). CDR3 length equals 14 residues.

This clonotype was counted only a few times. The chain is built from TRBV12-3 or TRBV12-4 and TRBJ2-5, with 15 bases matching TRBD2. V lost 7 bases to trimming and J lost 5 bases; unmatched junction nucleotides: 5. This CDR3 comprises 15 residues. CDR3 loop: CASTGLAGGGETQYF. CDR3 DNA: TGTGCCAGCACTGGACTAGCGGGAGGGGGGGAGACCCAGTACTTC.

CDR3 region: CASSYSRFMNTEAFF. CDR3 bases: TGTGCCAGCAGTTATTCGCGCTTCATGAACACTGAAGCTTTCTTT. This chain joins TRBV27 and TRBJ1-1; no clear D gene. V lost 4 bases and J 0 bases, leaving 12 bases between the germline ends. The V gene's germline CDR1 is MNHEY and CDR2 SMNVEV (reference sequence). The CDR3 contains 15 residues.

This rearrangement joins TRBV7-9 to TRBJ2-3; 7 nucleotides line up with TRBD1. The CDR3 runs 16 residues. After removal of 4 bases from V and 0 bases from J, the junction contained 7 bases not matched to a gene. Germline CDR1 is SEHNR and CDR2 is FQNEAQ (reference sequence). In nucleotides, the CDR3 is TGTGCCAGCAGCTCGAGACAGGGTGCCAGCACAGATACGCAGTATTTT. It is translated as CASSSRQGASTDTQYF.

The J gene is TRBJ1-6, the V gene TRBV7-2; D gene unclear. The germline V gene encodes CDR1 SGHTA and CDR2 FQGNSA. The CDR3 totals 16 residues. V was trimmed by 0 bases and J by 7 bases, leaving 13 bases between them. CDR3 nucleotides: TGTGCCAGCAGCTTAGCGTCTTCAGCTTTAAATTCACCCCTCCACTTT. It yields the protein CASSLASSALNSPLHF.

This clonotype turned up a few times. CDR3 loop: CAISEREGYNEQFF. Here the CDR3 DNA reads TGTGCCATCAGTGAGCGGGAGGGTTACAATGAGCAGTTCTTC. This sequence joins TRBV10-3 and TRBJ2-1; the match to TRBD2 covers 8 bases. Germline CDR1 and CDR2: ENHRY and SYGVKD. With 2 bases clipped from V and 4 bases from J, the junction kept 1 base outside the gene matches. CDR3 length equals 14 residues.

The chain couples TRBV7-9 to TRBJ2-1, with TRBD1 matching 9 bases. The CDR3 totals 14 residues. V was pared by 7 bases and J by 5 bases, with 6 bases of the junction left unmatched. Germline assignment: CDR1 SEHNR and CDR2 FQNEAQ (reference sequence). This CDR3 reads CASNKQGANNEQFF. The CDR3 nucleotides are TGTGCCAGCAACAAACAGGGGGCGAACAATGAGCAGTTCTTC.

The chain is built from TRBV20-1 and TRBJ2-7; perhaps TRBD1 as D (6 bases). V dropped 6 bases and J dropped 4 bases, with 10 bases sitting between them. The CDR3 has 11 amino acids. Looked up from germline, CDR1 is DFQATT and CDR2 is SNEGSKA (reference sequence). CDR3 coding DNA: TGCAGTGCCCCGGACAGATACGAGCAGTACTTC. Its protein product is CSAPDRYEQYF.